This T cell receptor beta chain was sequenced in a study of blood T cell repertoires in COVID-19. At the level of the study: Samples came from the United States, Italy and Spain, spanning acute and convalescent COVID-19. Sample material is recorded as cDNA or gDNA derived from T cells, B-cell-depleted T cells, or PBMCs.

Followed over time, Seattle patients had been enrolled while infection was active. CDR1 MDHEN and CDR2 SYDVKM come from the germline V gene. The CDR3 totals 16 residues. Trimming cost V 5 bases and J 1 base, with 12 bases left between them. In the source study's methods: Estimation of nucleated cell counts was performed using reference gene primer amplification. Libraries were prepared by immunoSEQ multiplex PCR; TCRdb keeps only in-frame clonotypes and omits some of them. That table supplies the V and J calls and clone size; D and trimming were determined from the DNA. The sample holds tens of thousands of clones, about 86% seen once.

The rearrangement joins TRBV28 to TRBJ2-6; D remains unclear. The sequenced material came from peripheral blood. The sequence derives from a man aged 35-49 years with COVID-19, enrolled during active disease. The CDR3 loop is CASSTATVSGANVLTF. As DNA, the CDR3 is TGTGCCAGCAGTACAGCAACAGTATCTGGGGCCAACGTCCTGACTTTC.